Reported below is one T cell receptor beta chain. In the PCR, 60 Vbeta and 13 Jbeta primers were used. Profiled with immunoSEQ multiplex PCR; TCRdb holds only in-frame clones, not every one. The table includes 150,000 to 200,000 clones, 77% detected once. Per the germline V gene, CDR1 is PRHDT and CDR2 is FYEKMQ (reference sequence). This CDR3 is 15 amino acids long. V was clipped by 4 bases and J by 5 bases; unmatched bases: 9. Whereas donors were nominally healthy upon sampling, unrecorded immune exposures were probable. This sample is drawn from a study of cytomegalovirus exposure and HLA in healthy donors. The overall study: Of all 400 or so donors who were genotyped, 75% to 85% belonged to the Caucasian-associated ancestry cluster.

This chain links TRBV13 with TRBJ2-3, with 7 bases aligning to TRBD2. Sequenced material: PBMCs. The TCR sequence derives from a man aged 18 to 35 in good health and CMV-seronegative. The CDR3 loop reads CASSSDRLAVDTQYF. The CDR3 DNA reads as TGTGCCAGCAGCTCCGACCGCCTAGCGGTAGATACGCAGTATTTT.